These 18 T cell receptor beta chains share one sample of origin, sequenced in a study of cytomegalovirus exposure and HLA in healthy donors (dated by TCRdb to about 2017). The method behind the library was the immunoSEQ multiplex PCR assay. For the multiplex PCR, a mixture combining 60 forward primers for TCR Vbeta segments and 13 reverse primers for TCR Jbeta segments was used. Drawn from immuneACCESS, this table holds only the in-frame rearrangements with V and J called that TCRdb kept. Clones are partly lost; checked studies trace under half to an unresolved V gene and leave the rest unexplained. The sample table holds over 150,000 clones, of which less than 85% were seen once. About 4.4% of the sample rests with the top ten. Sequenced material: PBMCs. The source of these receptors is a man aged 35 to 55 in good health and CMV-seronegative.

Only one count was recorded for this clone. The chain joins TRBV6-1 to TRBJ2-4, with TRBD1 as a possible D gene (6 bases). The germline V and J ends were trimmed by 2 bases and 5 bases, with 10 bases remaining between them. CDR3 size: 14 residues. The V gene's germline CDR1 is MNHNS and CDR2 SASEGT. The CDR3 region has the DNA TGTGCCAGCAGTGAAAGGGGGTCGGAAAACATTCAGTACTTC. It codes for CASSERGSENIQYF.

The genes are TRBV4-3 and TRBJ2-3; 7 nucleotides agree with TRBD2. The CDR3 spans 16 residues. The junction had 6 bases not matched to a gene; V was cut back by 0 bases and J by 3 bases. Germline CDR1 reads LGHNA; CDR2 reads YSLEER. The CDR3 DNA is TGCGCCAGCAGCCAAGATCTCGCTAGCGGAACAGATACGCAGTATTTT. Its translation: CASSQDLASGTDTQYF.

This chain connects TRBV2 to TRBJ1-6, with TRBD1 identical over 9 bases. CDR1 is SNHLY, CDR2 FYNNEI, per germline. There are 14 residues in the CDR3. J gave up 10 bases and V 7 bases, and 8 bases lay outside the gene matches. This CDR3 reads CASIPQGANSPLHF. The CDR3 region has the DNA TGTGCCAGCATCCCACAGGGGGCGAACTCACCCCTCCACTTT.

The J gene is TRBJ2-2, the V gene TRBV5-4; no clear D gene. Germline V gene data show CDR1 as SGHNT and CDR2 as YYREEE (reference sequence). The CDR3 totals 12 residues. Trimming shortened V by 0 bases and J by 7 bases, and 4 bases separated the two germline ends. In DNA, the CDR3 is TGTGCCAGCAGCTTGGCCAGCGGGGAGCTGTTTTTT. It translates to CASSLASGELFF.

The chain joins TRBV7-2 to TRBJ2-5; 10 nucleotides match TRBD1. The CDR3 is made up of 17 amino acids. V dropped 2 bases and J dropped 2; count of bases not matched to a gene: 8. Germline V CDR1 and CDR2: SGHTA, FQGNSA. CDR3 sequence: CASSLISGQGIQETQYF. The DNA of the CDR3 is TGTGCCAGCAGCTTAATCTCGGGACAGGGGATACAAGAGACCCAGTACTTC.

This chain connects TRBV2 to TRBJ1-6; D uncertain. The CDR3 spans 14 residues. The germline V gene has CDR1 SNHLY and CDR2 FYNNEI. Trimming removed 2 bases at V and 7 bases at J, with 9 bases between. CDR3 loop: CASSEIPRNSPLHF. CDR3 coding DNA: TGTGCCAGCAGTGAAATCCCGAGGAATTCACCCCTCCACTTT.

Note on this clone: Relative to the germline gene, one junction end is altered; a read error may explain this. The genes are TRBV27 and TRBJ2-7; 7 bases are shared with TRBD1. In germline, CDR1 is MNHEY, CDR2 SMNVEV (reference sequence). The CDR3 totals 13 residues. CDR3 nucleotides: TGTGCCAGCAGGCCAGGGGGATACTACGGGCAGTACTTC. Protein product: CASRPGGYYGQYF.

Comments on this clone: The junction does not match germline at one end; this may be a read error. The J gene is TRBJ2-5, the V gene TRBV4-1; a possible D gene is TRBD2 (5 bases). Germline CDR1 is MGHRA and CDR2 is YSYEKL. This CDR3 region has 16 residues. The CDR3 bases are TGCGCCAGCAGCCAGGGAATGAGCGGATTCCAAGAGACTCAGTACTTC. It is translated as CASSQGMSGFQETQYF.

This chain uses TRBV2 with TRBJ1-6, with D maybe TRBD1 (5 bases). CDR1 SNHLY and CDR2 FYNNEI come from the germline V gene. The CDR3 totals 11 residues. Trimming stripped 10 bases from V and 7 bases from J, with 8 bases between. The DNA of the CDR3 is TGTGCCACCAAGGGGAATTCACCCCTCCACTTT. This gives the protein CATKGNSPLHF.

The chain joins TRBV28 to TRBJ1-6; 7 bases match TRBD1. The germline CDR1 and CDR2 sequences are MDHEN and SYDVKM. The CDR3 has 14 residues. With V trimmed by 6 bases and J by 5 bases, 4 bases remained unmatched. CDR3 protein: CASRTGTDNSPLHF. The CDR3 nucleotides read TGTGCCAGCAGAACCGGGACAGATAATTCACCCCTCCACTTT.

The V gene is TRBV28, the J gene TRBJ2-5, with TRBD1 matching 7 bases. The end of the DNA fits TRBJ2-7 better, so the J call may be wrong. Germline V gene sequence: CDR1 MDHEN, CDR2 SYDVKM. CDR3 length: 15 residues. In DNA form, the CDR3 reads TGTGCCAGCAGTTTAATCTCCGGGACAGCTTACGAGCAGTACTTC. Protein sequence: CASSLISGTAYEQYF.

This clone was counted a single time. This chain's CDR3 is CASSLGQGADGYTF. The DNA of the CDR3 is TGTGCCAGCAGCTTAGGGCAGGGGGCTGATGGCTACACCTTC. The chain uses TRBV7-3 and TRBJ1-2; the match to TRBD1 covers 8 bases. Losses at the gene ends were 2 bases for V and 6 bases for J; bases not matched to a gene: 5. This CDR3 has 14 residues. The germline CDR1 and CDR2 sequences are SGHTA and FQGTGA. Full variable domain (missing parts from reference TRBV7-3 and TRBJ1-2): GAGVSQTPSNKVTEKGKYVELRCDPISGHTALYWYRQSLGQGPEFLIYFQGTGAADDSGLPNDRFFAVRPEGSVSTLKIQRTERGDSAVYLCASSLGQGADGYTFGSGTRLTVV.

This clone has more than one count but fewer than ten. This chain uses TRBV5-1 with TRBJ2-3; the D gene is possibly TRBD1 (5 bases). V gave up 0 bases and J gave up 0 bases, with 8 bases separating them. Germline V gene lookup returns CDR1 SGHRS and CDR2 YFSETQ. The CDR3 consists of 15 residues. CDR3 nucleotides: TGCGCCAGCAGCTTGGAGCCAGGGAGCACAGATACGCAGTATTTT. Its protein is CASSLEPGSTDTQYF.

This clone has more than one count but fewer than ten. The rearrangement joins TRBV5-1 to TRBJ2-7; TRBD1 matches at 11 bases. The CDR3 is made up of 14 amino acids. Germline-derived CDR1 and CDR2 are SGHRS and YFSETQ. V shed 5 bases, J shed 5 bases, and the junction held 6 bases outside the gene matches. The CDR3 protein is CASRRTGGRDEQYF. As DNA, the CDR3 is TGCGCCAGCAGGCGGACAGGGGGCCGGGACGAGCAGTACTTC. The full variable domain, in which reference TRBV5-1 and TRBJ2-7 provide the parts outside the CDR3, is KAGVTQTPRYLIKTRGQQVTLSCSPISGHRSVSWYQQTPGQGLQFLFEYFSETQRNKGNFPGRFSGRQFSNSRSEMNVSTLELGDSALYLCASRRTGGRDEQYFGPGTRLTVT.

This clone has only one observation. This sequence joins TRBV10-3 and TRBJ1-5; possible D gene TRBD1, 6 bases. This CDR3 region has 12 residues. V dropped 6 bases and J dropped 6 bases, with 9 bases sitting between them. Germline loops: CDR1 ENHRY, CDR2 SYGVKD. The CDR3 sequence: CAIRDSGQPQHF. The DNA of the CDR3 is TGTGCCATCAGGGACAGTGGTCAGCCCCAGCATTTT.

This clone appeared a few times. CDR3 DNA: TGTGCCAGCAGTCCCTCGTTCACAGATACGCAGTATTTT. This gives the protein CASSPSFTDTQYF. The genes are TRBV6-5 and TRBJ2-3; no reliable D call. The CDR3 loop spans 13 amino acids. V was shortened by 5 bases and J by 2 bases, with 8 bases between the two germline ends. In germline, CDR1 is MNHEY, CDR2 SVGAGI.

In its sample, this clone was seen a few times. V usage is TRBV9 and J usage is TRBJ2-3; maybe TRBD2 (6 bases). The germline gives CDR1 SGDLS, CDR2 YYNGEE. V gave up 1 base and J gave up 2 bases, with 11 bases separating them. The length of the CDR3 is 15 residues. The CDR3 here is CASSVTGEYTDTQYF. For the CDR3, the DNA is TGTGCCAGCAGCGTAACGGGGGAATACACAGATACGCAGTATTTT.

This sequence joins TRBV6-6 and TRBJ1-4, with D possibly matching TRBD1 (6 bases). Germline CDR1 MNHNY, CDR2 SVGAGI (reference sequence). With 2 bases removed from V and 7 bases from J, the gap between germline ends came to 8 bases. This CDR3 is built from 13 residues. The CDR3 nucleotides are TGTGCCAGCAGTTACACAGGGAGTGAAAAACTGTTTTTT. Residues: CASSYTGSEKLFF.